The TCR beta chain described here comes from a study of cytomegalovirus exposure and HLA in healthy donors. Study-wide results and caveats: When analyzed later, a missense DCLRE1C variant was found to be linked to TCR beta V- and J-gene trimming. Most subjects' HLA-A and HLA-B alleles were reportedly predicted from TCR beta sequences. TCR beta chains numbering 164 were designated cytomegalovirus-associated.

Details on this clone: Its target is not known.

The CDR3 is made up of 17 amino acids. Per germline, CDR1 SGHRS and CDR2 YFSETQ. The V gene end was trimmed by 3 bases and the J gene end by 3 bases; junction bases not matched to a gene: 7. The study ran its PCR with 60 Vbeta and 13 Jbeta primers. The method was immunoSEQ multiplex PCR; TCRdb's version includes in-frame clones alone and lacks a portion of them. Among about 120,000 clones listed, under 85% were seen once. The sample comprised PBMCs. The source of this sequence is a human donor in good health. This chain uses TRBV5-1 with TRBJ2-1; 12 bases map to TRBD2. Here the CDR3 reads CASSSPSSGRDYNEQFF. CDR3 DNA: TGCGCCAGCAGCTCCCCATCTAGCGGGAGGGACTACAATGAGCAGTTCTTC. Looking up the rest from reference TRBV5-1 and TRBJ2-1 gives the full variable domain: KAGVTQTPRYLIKTRGQQVTLSCSPISGHRSVSWYQQTPGQGLQFLFEYFSETQRNKGNFPGRFSGRQFSNSRSEMNVSTLELGDSALYLCASSSPSSGRDYNEQFFGPGTRLTVL.